The entry that follows covers one T cell receptor (beta chain) sequence. This CDR3 is 12 amino acids long. The germline V gene has CDR1 LNHDA and CDR2 SQIVND (reference sequence). V shed 3 bases and J shed 8 bases, with 10 bases lying between them. Per the authors' pipeline: Using reference gene primer amplification, nucleated cell counts were estimated. TCRdb keeps only in-frame clones here, not all; method: immunoSEQ multiplex PCR. V, J and clone size derive from that table, while D and trimming were established from the DNA sequence. The sample lists around 500,000 clones; 70% to 90% were seen once. The data are from a study of blood T cell repertoires in COVID-19. Study-level information: Samples came from the United States, Italy and Spain, spanning acute and convalescent COVID-19. Sources were T cells, B-cell-depleted T cells, or PBMCs; the material itself was cDNA or gDNA.

The TCR comes from a human donor in a cohort sampled during active COVID-19. The specimen sequenced was peripheral blood. The J gene is TRBJ1-2, the V gene TRBV19; D gene ambiguous. This chain's CDR3 is CASSIRVGGYTF. In nucleotides, the CDR3 is TGTGCCAGTAGTATTCGGGTCGGGGGCTACACCTTC.